The 13 T cell receptor beta chains below come from one sample, sequenced in a study of spatial heterogeneity in lung cancer. Overall study findings and caveats: Tracking of tumor mutation counts was seen in expanded intratumoral alpha and beta TCR counts.

TCRdb processed the 5' RACE reads anew with MiXCR; each CDR3 protein has one entry. The data show around 5,100 distinct CDR3 sequences, about 7.1% seen once. Antigens for these TCRs are unknown. Indicated time point: sample taken at primary tumor resection. Source: lung tumor tissue, taken at surgery. These TCRs come from a male donor with early-stage non-small cell lung cancer.

In this sample, this clonotype is medium-sized (0.01 to 0.1%). V and J are TRBV7-2 and TRBJ1-2; 8 bases are shared with TRBD1. V shed 4 bases, J shed 3 bases, and the junction held 4 bases outside the gene matches. Germline V gene sequence: CDR1 SGHTA, CDR2 FQGNSA. The CDR3 runs to 14 residues. The CDR3 sequence is CASSSDRGDYGYTF. The CDR3 DNA sequence: TGTGCCAGCAGCTCAGACAGGGGCGACTATGGCTACACCTTC.

This clonotype was observed many times. This chain links TRBV6-5 with TRBJ2-2; 9 bases fit TRBD1. V was clipped by 6 bases and J by 4 bases; unmatched bases: 3. From germline, CDR1 is MNHEY and CDR2 SVGAGI. There are 14 residues in the CDR3. The CDR3 coding sequence is TGTGCCAGCAGGGTACAGGGGGCCACCGGGGAGCTGTTTTTT. Protein product: CASRVQGATGELFF.

There are a few counts of this clonotype. The V call is TRBV7-8, the J call TRBJ2-5, with TRBD1 matching 7 bases. Germline V CDR1 and CDR2: SGHVS, FQNEAQ. The length of the CDR3 is 13 residues. The V gene end was trimmed by 1 base and the J gene end by 4 bases; junction bases not matched to a gene: 0. CDR3: CASSLGQGETQYF. The CDR3 DNA reads TGTGCCAGCAGCTTAGGACAGGGAGAGACCCAGTACTTC.

Within the sample, this clonotype is medium-sized (0.01 to 0.1%). The V gene is TRBV5-4, the J gene TRBJ2-2; 8 bases fit TRBD2. After removal of 4 bases from V and 4 bases from J, the junction contained 9 bases not matched to a gene. The germline CDR1 and CDR2 sequences are SGHNT and YYREEE (reference sequence). The CDR3 extends over 16 amino acids. As DNA, the CDR3 is TGTGCCAGCAGCCCGGGAGGGGAACAAGGCACCGGGGAGCTGTTTTTT. This encodes CASSPGGEQGTGELFF. The full variable domain, completed using reference TRBV5-4 and TRBJ2-2, is ETGVTQSPTHLIKTRGQQVTLRCSSQSGHNTVSWYQQALGQGPQFIFQYYREEENGRGNFPPRFSGLQFPNYSSELNVNALELDDSALYLCASSPGGEQGTGELFFGEGSRLTVL.

The chain has TRBV5-4 and TRBJ2-7; D may correspond to TRBD1 or TRBD2 (5 bases each). This CDR3 region has 14 residues. V was pared by 2 bases and J by 5 bases, with 14 bases between. Per the germline V gene, CDR1 is SGHNT and CDR2 is YYREEE (reference sequence). The CDR3 reads CASSFGTASHEQYF. Here the CDR3 DNA reads TGTGCCAGCAGCTTCGGGACGGCATCCCACGAGCAGTACTTC.

The table lists this clonotype with many counts. The chain uses TRBV10-3 and TRBJ2-1, with 9 bases aligning to TRBD1. V shed 3 bases and J 7 bases; nucleotides not matched to a gene: 7. Germline V gene lookup returns CDR1 ENHRY and CDR2 SYGVKD. The CDR3 has 15 residues. In nucleotides, the CDR3 is TGTGCCATCAGTGATACCGGGACAGGGAGTAATGAGCAGTTCTTC. This codes for CAISDTGTGSNEQFF.

This clonotype is labeled as medium-sized (0.01 to 0.1%). The V call is TRBV4-1, the J call TRBJ1-6; 10 bases map to TRBD1. The CDR3 covers 15 residues. With V trimmed by 5 bases and J by 9 bases, 7 bases remained unmatched. Looked up from germline, CDR1 is MGHRA and CDR2 is YSYEKL. The CDR3 here is CASSEMDRGGSPLHF. In nucleotides, the CDR3 is TGCGCCAGCAGCGAAATGGACAGGGGGGGTTCACCCCTCCACTTT.

This clonotype occurred many times. The chain couples TRBV6-5 to TRBJ1-2; the D gene is possibly TRBD1 (6 bases). Germline lookup yields CDR1 MNHEY and CDR2 SVGAGI. Trimming cost V 0 bases and J 3 bases, with 8 bases left between them. The CDR3 runs to 14 residues. CDR3 protein: CASSYSTGYYGYTF. In DNA, the CDR3 is TGTGCCAGCAGTTACTCGACAGGCTACTATGGCTACACCTTC.

This clonotype was recorded at least ten times. The chain recombines TRBV3-1 with TRBJ1-1, with 7 nucleotides matching TRBD1. Germline CDR1 reads LGHDT; CDR2 reads YNNKEL (reference sequence). V shed 0 bases, J shed 10 bases, and the junction held 2 bases outside the gene matches. The CDR3 has 12 residues. Written as DNA, the CDR3 is TGTGCCAGCAGCCAAGAGACAGGGCGAGCTTTCTTT. Its translation: CASSQETGRAFF.

This clonotype was recorded many times. The rearrangement links TRBV7-9 to TRBJ1-4; 11 nucleotides agree with TRBD1. J lost 4 bases, V lost 5 bases, and 12 bases had no gene match. Germline V lookup: CDR1 SEHNR, CDR2 FQNEAQ (reference sequence). The length of the CDR3 is 18 residues. Here the CDR3 reads CASSPRTGGTSGNEKLFF. The DNA for the CDR3 is TGTGCCAGCAGCCCTAGGACAGGGGGCACTTCGGGTAATGAAAAACTGTTTTTT.

This clonotype has a handful of counts. The chain recombines TRBV4-1 with TRBJ1-4; D is undetermined. The CDR3 spans 14 residues. V was cut by 1 base and J by 6 bases, with 9 bases left in between. Germline V lookup: CDR1 MGHRA, CDR2 YSYEKL. CDR3: CASSQGMQDEKLFF. The DNA for the CDR3 is TGCGCCAGCAGCCAAGGGATGCAGGATGAAAAACTGTTTTTT.

V and J are TRBV4-1 and TRBJ2-1; TRBD2 agrees at 14 bases. After removal of 3 bases from V and 8 bases from J, the junction contained 12 bases not matched to a gene. The CDR3 contains 18 residues. Germline CDR1 is MGHRA and CDR2 is YSYEKL. The CDR3 DNA sequence: TGCGCCAGCAGCCAGGAGGGCGGACTAGCGGGGGGACGGGATGAGCAGTTCTTC. As protein: CASSQEGGLAGGRDEQFF.

The sample holds many counts of this clonotype. This chain uses TRBV19 with TRBJ2-1; tentative D call: TRBD1 (5 bases). The CDR3 extends over 16 amino acids. Trimming left V 4 bases short and J 5 bases short, with 18 bases between. The germline CDR1 and CDR2 sequences are LNHDA and SQIVND (reference sequence). CDR3 nucleotides: TGTGCCAGTAGTACCCAGGGAAAAACCGCCAACAATGAGCAGTTCTTC. Its translation: CASSTQGKTANNEQFF. Combining the CDR3 with reference TRBV19 and TRBJ2-1 gives the whole variable domain DGGITQSPKYLFRKEGQNVTLSCEQNLNHDAMYWYRQDPGQGLRLIYYSQIVNDFQKGDIAEGYSVSREKKESFPLTVTSAQKNPTAFYLCASSTQGKTANNEQFFGPGTRLTVL.